What follows are 9 T cell receptor beta chains derived from one specimen sequenced in a study of T-cell reconstitution after alpha-beta-depleted transplantation in children. The authors prepared the TCRbeta library with unique molecular identifiers. TCRdb redid the calling of the PCR reads with MiXCR, one entry per CDR3 protein. The sample shows nearly 350,000 distinct CDR3 sequences, roughly 16% of them seen only once. The sequencing here drew on PBMCs, mostly from graft donor cells, taken 360 days after TCRalphabeta/CD19-depleted stem cell transplant. The receptors shown here come from a male patient between 2 and 10 years old who had a stem cell transplant for acute lymphoblastic leukemia, so the T cells may come from the graft donor.

CDR3 region: CASSQDRKETQYF. In DNA, the CDR3 is TGTGCCAGCAGCCAAGATCGGAAAGAGACCCAGTACTTC. The chain is built from TRBV4-2 and TRBJ2-5; D not certain. The germline gives CDR1 LGHNA, CDR2 YNFKEQ. CDR3 length: 13 residues. V lost 0 bases and J 3 bases, leaving 5 bases between the germline ends.

This clonotype came up a few times. The V gene is TRBV6-1, the J gene TRBJ2-1; TRBD2 matches 12 bases. V shed 5 bases and J 7 bases; nucleotides not matched to a gene: 9. Looked up from germline, CDR1 is MNHNS and CDR2 is SASEGT. The CDR3 runs 16 residues. CDR3 amino acids: CASSPYTSGRRNEQFF. CDR3 in DNA: TGTGCCAGCAGTCCCTACACTAGCGGGAGGAGAAATGAGCAGTTCTTC.

V usage is TRBV7-2 and J usage is TRBJ2-6, with unresolved D. The CDR3 extends over 15 amino acids. Trimming took 5 bases from V and 0 from J, leaving 8 bases between them. Germline assignment: CDR1 SGHTA and CDR2 FQGNSA. CDR3 residues: CASSPRISGANVLTF. The CDR3 DNA follows: TGTGCCAGCAGCCCCAGGATCTCTGGGGCCAACGTCCTGACTTTC. The complete variable domain, with remaining parts taken from reference TRBV7-2 and TRBJ2-6, reads GAGVSQSPSNKVTEKGKDVELRCDPISGHTALYWYRQSLGQGLEFLIYFQGNSAPDKSGLPSDRFSAERTGGSVSTLTIQRTQQEDSAVYLCASSPRISGANVLTFGAGSRLTVL.

This clonotype has just a few counts. The chain employs TRBV29-1 and TRBJ2-7; D is undetermined. Between the trimmed V and J ends, which lost 5 bases and 3 bases, there was a span of 11 bases. CDR1 is SQVTM and CDR2 is ANQGSEA in the germline V gene. The CDR3 sequence is 12 residues long. Here the CDR3 reads CSVRKGDYEQYF. CDR3 nucleotide sequence: TGCAGCGTTCGAAAGGGTGACTACGAGCAGTACTTC.

This clonotype was seen a few times. V usage is TRBV12-3 or TRBV12-4 and J usage is TRBJ2-5; D is perhaps TRBD1 (5 bases). The ends were cut back, 6 bases at V and 4 bases at J, with 12 bases in the middle. This CDR3 is 13 amino acids long. The CDR3 nucleotides are TGTGCCAGCAGGCGCCTGGGGCTAGAGACCCAGTACTTC. This sequence encodes CASRRLGLETQYF.

A note on this clonotype: One end of the junction does not line up with germline, which may come from a read error. The chain carries TRBV10-3 and TRBJ1-5, with D hard to call. Germline V gene lookup returns CDR1 ENHRY and CDR2 SYGVKD. The CDR3 spans 13 residues. The CDR3 here is CAISGTDNQTQHF. The CDR3 bases are TGTGCCATCAGTGGAACAGACAATCAGACCCAGCATTTT.

This clonotype was seen only a few times. This chain connects TRBV4-1 to TRBJ2-1; a possible D gene is TRBD2 (5 bases). The CDR3 has 18 residues. The germline V and J ends were trimmed by 2 bases and 3 bases, with 20 bases remaining between them. Germline lookup yields CDR1 MGHRA and CDR2 YSYEKL. Written as DNA, the CDR3 is TGCGCCAGCAGCCAACCCCTTCGAAGGGCTAGCCACTACAATGAGCAGTTCTTC. Protein: CASSQPLRRASHYNEQFF.

The chain carries TRBV6-5 and TRBJ1-1; D uncertain. Germline loops: CDR1 MNHEY, CDR2 SVGAGI. V was shortened by 0 bases and J by 3 bases, with 5 bases between the two germline ends. The CDR3 consists of 13 residues. CDR3 amino acids: CASSYSIYTEAFF. In nucleotides, the CDR3 is TGTGCCAGCAGTTACTCCATATACACTGAAGCTTTCTTT.

This clonotype showed up many times. The genes are TRBV4-3 and TRBJ2-3; tentatively, D is TRBD2 (5 bases). The CDR3 has 17 amino acids. CDR1 is LGHNA, CDR2 YSLEER, per germline. Trimming left V 0 bases short and J 1 base short, with 14 bases between. This CDR3 is CASSQEGVASRTDTQYF. CDR3 DNA sequence: TGCGCCAGCAGCCAAGAGGGTGTGGCTAGCCGCACAGATACGCAGTATTTT.